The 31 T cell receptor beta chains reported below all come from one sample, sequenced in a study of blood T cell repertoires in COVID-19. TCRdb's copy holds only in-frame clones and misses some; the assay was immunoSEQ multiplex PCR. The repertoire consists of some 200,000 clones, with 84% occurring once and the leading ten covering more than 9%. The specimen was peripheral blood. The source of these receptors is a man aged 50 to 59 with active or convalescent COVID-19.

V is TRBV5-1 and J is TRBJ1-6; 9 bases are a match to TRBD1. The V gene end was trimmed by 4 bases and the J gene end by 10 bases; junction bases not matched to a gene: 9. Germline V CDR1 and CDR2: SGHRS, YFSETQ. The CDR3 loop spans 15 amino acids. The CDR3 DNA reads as TGCGCCAGCAGCAAGGGGACAGGGCCGGGCTCACCCCTCCACTTT. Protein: CASSKGTGPGSPLHF.

CDR3 amino acids: CASKARGGHYGYTF. The CDR3, as DNA: TGCGCCAGCAAGGCCAGGGGCGGGCACTATGGCTACACCTTC. The chain combines TRBV5-1 with TRBJ1-2, with D possibly TRBD1 on 6 matching bases. Deletions cut 6 bases from V and 3 bases from J, with 15 bases between. Per germline, CDR1 SGHRS and CDR2 YFSETQ. The CDR3 has 14 amino acids.

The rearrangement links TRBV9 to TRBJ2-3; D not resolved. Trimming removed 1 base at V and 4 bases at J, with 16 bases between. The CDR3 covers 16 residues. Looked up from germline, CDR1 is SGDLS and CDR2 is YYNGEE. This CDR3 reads CASSVYEARLADTQYF. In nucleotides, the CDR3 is TGTGCCAGCAGCGTATACGAGGCGAGGCTCGCAGATACGCAGTATTTT.

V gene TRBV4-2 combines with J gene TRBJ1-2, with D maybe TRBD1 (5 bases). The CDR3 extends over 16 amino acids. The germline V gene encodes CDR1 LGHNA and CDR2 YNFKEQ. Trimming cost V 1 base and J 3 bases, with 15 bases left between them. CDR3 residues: CASSQGPGGEDYGYTF. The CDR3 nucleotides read TGTGCCAGCAGCCAAGGCCCTGGGGGGGAGGACTATGGCTACACCTTC.

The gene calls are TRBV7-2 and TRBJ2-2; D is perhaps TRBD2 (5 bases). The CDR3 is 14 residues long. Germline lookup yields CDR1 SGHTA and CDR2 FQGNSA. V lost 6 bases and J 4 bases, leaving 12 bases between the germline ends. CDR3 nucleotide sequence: TGTGCCAGCAGTTACTCCGGGGTCACCGGGGAGCTGTTTTTT. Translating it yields CASSYSGVTGELFF.

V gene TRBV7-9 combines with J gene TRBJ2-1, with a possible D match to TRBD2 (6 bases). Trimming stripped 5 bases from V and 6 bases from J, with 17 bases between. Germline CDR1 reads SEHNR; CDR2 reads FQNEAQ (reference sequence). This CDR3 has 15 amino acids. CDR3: CASSAGSGRFNEQFF. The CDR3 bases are TGTGCCAGCAGCGCCGGGAGCGGAAGGTTCAATGAGCAGTTCTTC.

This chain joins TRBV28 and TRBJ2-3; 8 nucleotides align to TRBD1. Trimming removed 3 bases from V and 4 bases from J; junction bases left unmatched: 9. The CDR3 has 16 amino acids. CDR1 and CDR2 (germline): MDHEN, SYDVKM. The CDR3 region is CASSFTGQGRADTQYF. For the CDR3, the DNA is TGTGCCAGCAGTTTCACTGGACAGGGTAGGGCAGATACGCAGTATTTT.

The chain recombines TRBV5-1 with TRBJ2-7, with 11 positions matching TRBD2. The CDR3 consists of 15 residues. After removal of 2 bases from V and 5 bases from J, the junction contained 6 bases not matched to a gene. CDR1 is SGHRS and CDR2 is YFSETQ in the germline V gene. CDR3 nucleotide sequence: TGCGCCAGCAGCTTACTACTAGCGGGAGATAACGAGCAGTACTTC. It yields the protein CASSLLLAGDNEQYF. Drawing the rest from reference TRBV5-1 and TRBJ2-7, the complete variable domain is KAGVTQTPRYLIKTRGQQVTLSCSPISGHRSVSWYQQTPGQGLQFLFEYFSETQRNKGNFPGRFSGRQFSNSRSEMNVSTLELGDSALYLCASSLLLAGDNEQYFGPGTRLTVT.

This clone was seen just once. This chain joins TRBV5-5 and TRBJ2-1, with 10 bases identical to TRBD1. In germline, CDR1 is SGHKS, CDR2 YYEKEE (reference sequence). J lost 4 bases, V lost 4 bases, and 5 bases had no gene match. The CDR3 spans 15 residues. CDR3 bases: TGTGCCAGCAGCCCGACAGGGGGCGGGTACAATGAGCAGTTCTTC. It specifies CASSPTGGGYNEQFF.

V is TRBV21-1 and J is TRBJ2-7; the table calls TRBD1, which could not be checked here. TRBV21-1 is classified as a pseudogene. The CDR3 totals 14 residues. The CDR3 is CASSNAGVRYEQYF. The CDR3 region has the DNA TGTGCCAGCAGCAATGCAGGGGTCCGGTACGAGCAGTACTTC.

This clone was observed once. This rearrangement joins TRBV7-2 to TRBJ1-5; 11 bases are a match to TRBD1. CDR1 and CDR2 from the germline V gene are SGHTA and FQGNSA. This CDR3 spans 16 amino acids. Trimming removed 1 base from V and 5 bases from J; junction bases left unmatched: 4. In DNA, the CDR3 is TGTGCCAGCAGCTTAGATGGGACAGGGGGGTATCAGCCCCAGCATTTT. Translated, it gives CASSLDGTGGYQPQHF.

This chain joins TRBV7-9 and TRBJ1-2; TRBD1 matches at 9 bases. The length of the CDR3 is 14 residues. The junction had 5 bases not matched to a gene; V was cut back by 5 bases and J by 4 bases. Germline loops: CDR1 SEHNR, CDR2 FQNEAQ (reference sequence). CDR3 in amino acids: CASSQDRGTYGYTF. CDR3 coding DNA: TGTGCCAGCAGCCAGGACAGGGGAACCTATGGCTACACCTTC.

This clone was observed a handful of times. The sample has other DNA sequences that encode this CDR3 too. CDR3 region: CASSLKLAGGPGTGELFF. The CDR3 DNA follows: TGTGCCAGCAGCTTAAAGCTAGCGGGAGGGCCTGGGACCGGGGAGCTGTTTTTT. The chain recombines TRBV7-2 with TRBJ2-2; 12 nucleotides match TRBD2. CDR3 length: 18 residues. The V gene's germline CDR1 is SGHTA and CDR2 FQGNSA. The junction had 9 bases not matched to a gene; V was cut back by 2 bases and J by 5 bases.

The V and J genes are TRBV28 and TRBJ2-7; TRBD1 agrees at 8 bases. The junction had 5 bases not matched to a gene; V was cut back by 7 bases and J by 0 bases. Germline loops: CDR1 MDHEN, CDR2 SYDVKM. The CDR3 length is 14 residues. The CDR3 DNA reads TGTGCCAGCAACTCTGGACAGGGCTCCTACGAGCAGTACGTC. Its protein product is CASNSGQGSYEQYV.

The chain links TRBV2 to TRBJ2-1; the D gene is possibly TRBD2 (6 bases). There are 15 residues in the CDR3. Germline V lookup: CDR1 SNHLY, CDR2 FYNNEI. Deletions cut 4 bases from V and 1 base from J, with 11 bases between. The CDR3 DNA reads TGTGCCAGCAGTGGGCAGGGAGGATCCTACAATGAGCAGTTCTTC. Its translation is CASSGQGGSYNEQFF.

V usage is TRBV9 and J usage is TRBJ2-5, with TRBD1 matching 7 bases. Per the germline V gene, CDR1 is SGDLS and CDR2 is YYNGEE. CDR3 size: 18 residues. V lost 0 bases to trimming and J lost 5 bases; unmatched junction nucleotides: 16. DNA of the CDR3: TGTGCCAGCAGCGTAGGGATCAGATTTTGGGACAGATTGGAGACCCAGTACTTC. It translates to CASSVGIRFWDRLETQYF. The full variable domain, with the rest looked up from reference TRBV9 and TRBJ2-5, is DSGVTQTPKHLITATGQRVTLRCSPRSGDLSVYWYQQSLDQGLQFLIQYYNGEERAKGNILERFSAQQFPDLHSELNLSSLELGDSALYFCASSVGIRFWDRLETQYFGPGTRLLVL.

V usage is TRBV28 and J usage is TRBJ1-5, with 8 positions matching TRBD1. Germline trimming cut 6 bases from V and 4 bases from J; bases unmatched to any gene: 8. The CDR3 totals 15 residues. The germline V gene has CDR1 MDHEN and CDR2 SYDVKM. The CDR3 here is CASRPPGQANQPQHF. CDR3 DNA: TGTGCCAGCAGGCCACCGGGACAGGCGAATCAGCCCCAGCATTTT.

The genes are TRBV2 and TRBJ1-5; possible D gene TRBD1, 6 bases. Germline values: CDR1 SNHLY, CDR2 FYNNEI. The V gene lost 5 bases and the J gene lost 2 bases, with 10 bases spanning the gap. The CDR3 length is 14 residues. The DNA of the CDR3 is TGTGCCAGCAGTAGGACAGAACGCAATCAGCCCCAGCATTTT. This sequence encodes CASSRTERNQPQHF. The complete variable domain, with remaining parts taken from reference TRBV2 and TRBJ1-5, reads EPEVTQTPSHQVTQMGQEVILRCVPISNHLYFYWYRQILGQKVEFLVSFYNNEISEKSEIFDDQFSVERPDGSNFTLKIRSTKLEDSAMYFCASSRTERNQPQHFGDGTRLSIL.

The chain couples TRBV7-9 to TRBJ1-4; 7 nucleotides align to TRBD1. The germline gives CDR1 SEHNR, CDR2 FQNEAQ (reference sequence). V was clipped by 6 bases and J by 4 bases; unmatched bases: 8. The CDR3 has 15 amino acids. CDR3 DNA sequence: TGTGCCAGCAGGGCGACCGGGACAGATAATGAAAAACTGTTTTTT. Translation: CASRATGTDNEKLFF.

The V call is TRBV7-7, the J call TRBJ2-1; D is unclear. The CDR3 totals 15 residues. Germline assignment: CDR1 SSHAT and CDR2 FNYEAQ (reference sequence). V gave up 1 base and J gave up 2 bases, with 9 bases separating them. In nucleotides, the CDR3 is TGTGCCAGCAGCTTAGAACAATCCCCCTACAATGAGCAGTTCTTC. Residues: CASSLEQSPYNEQFF.

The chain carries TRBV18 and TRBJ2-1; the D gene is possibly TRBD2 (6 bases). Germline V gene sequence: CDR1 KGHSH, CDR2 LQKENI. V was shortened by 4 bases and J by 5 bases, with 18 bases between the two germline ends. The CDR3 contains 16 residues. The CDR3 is CASSRLGAGRDNEQFF. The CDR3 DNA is TGTGCCAGCTCACGTCTAGGGGCGGGAAGGGACAATGAGCAGTTCTTC.

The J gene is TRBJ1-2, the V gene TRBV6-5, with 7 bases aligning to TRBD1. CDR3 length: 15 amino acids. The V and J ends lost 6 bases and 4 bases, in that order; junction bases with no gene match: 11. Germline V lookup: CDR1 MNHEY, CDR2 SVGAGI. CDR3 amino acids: CASSLTGTVGYGYTF. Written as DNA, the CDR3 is TGTGCCAGCAGCCTTACCGGGACAGTCGGCTATGGCTACACCTTC.

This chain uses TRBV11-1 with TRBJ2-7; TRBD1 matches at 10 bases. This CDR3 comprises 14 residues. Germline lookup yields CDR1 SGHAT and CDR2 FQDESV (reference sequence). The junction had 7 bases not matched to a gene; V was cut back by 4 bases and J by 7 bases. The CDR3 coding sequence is TGTGCCAGCAGCTATACCGGGACAGGGGTAGAGCAGTACTTC. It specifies CASSYTGTGVEQYF.

This CDR3 reads CASSDGQGNEQFF. In DNA form, the CDR3 reads TGTGCCAGCAGTGACGGACAGGGCAATGAGCAGTTCTTC. The chain joins TRBV2 to TRBJ2-1, with 8 bases identical to TRBD1. The V gene's germline CDR1 is SNHLY and CDR2 FYNNEI. The CDR3 runs 13 residues. J was trimmed by 6 bases and V by 3 bases; bases with no gene match: 1.

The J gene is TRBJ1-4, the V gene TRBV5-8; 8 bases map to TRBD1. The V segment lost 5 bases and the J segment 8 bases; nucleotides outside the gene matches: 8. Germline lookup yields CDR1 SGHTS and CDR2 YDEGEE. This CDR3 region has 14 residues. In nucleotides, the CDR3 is TGTGCCAGCAGACTGACAGGGGTCAGAGAAAAACTGTTTTTT. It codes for CASRLTGVREKLFF.

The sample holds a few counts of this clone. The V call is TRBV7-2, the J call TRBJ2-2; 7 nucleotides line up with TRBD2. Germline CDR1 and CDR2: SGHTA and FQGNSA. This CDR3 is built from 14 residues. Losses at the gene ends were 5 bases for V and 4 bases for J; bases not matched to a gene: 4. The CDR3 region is CASSLLAATGELFF. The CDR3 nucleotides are TGTGCCAGCAGCCTCCTAGCGGCCACCGGGGAGCTGTTTTTT. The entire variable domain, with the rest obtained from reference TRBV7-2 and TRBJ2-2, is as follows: GAGVSQSPSNKVTEKGKDVELRCDPISGHTALYWYRQSLGQGLEFLIYFQGNSAPDKSGLPSDRFSAERTGGSVSTLTIQRTQQEDSAVYLCASSLLAATGELFFGEGSRLTVL.

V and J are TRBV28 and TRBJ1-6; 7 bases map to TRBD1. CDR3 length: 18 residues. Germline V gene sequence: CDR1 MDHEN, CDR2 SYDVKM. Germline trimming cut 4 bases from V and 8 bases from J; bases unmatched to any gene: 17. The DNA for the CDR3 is TGTGCCAGCAGTTCTTCTGACAGGGTTGCCTATGTTGATTCACCCCTCCACTTT. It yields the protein CASSSSDRVAYVDSPLHF.

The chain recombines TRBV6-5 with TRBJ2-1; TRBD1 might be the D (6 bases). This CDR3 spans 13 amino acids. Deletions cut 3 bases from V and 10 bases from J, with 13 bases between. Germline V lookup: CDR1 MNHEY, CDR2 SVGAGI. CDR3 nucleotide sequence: TGTGCCAGCAGTTATTATGGGGGCAGGGAGCAGTTCTTC. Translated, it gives CASSYYGGREQFF.

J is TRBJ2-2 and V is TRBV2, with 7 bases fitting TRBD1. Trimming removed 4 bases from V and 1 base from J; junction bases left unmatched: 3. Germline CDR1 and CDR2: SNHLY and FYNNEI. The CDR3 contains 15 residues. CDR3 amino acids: CASSGQGMNTGELFF. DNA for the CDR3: TGTGCCAGCAGTGGACAGGGTATGAACACCGGGGAGCTGTTTTTT.

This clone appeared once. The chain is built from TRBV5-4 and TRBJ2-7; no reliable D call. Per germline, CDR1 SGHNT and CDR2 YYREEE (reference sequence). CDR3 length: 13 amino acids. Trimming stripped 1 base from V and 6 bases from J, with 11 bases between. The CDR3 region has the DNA TGTGCCAGCAGCTTGTGGGCTATCCGCGAGCAGTACTTC. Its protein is CASSLWAIREQYF.

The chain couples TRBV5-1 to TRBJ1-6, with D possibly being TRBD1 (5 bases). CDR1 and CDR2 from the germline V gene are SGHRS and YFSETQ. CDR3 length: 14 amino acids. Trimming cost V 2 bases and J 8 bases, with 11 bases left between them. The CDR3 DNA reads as TGCGCCAGCAGCTTTCAGGGAGGGGATTCACCCCTCCACTTT. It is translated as CASSFQGGDSPLHF.